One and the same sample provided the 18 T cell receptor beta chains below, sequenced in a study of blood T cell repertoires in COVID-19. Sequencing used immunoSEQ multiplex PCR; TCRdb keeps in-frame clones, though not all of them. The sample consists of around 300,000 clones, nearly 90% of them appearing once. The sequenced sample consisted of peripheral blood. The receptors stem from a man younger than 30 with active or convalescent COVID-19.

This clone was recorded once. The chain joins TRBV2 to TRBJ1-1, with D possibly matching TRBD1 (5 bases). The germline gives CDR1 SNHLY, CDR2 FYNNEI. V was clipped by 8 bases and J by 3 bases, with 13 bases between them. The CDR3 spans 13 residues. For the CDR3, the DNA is TGTGCCAGCCGTCAAGACAGTGACACTGAAGCTTTCTTT. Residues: CASRQDSDTEAFF.

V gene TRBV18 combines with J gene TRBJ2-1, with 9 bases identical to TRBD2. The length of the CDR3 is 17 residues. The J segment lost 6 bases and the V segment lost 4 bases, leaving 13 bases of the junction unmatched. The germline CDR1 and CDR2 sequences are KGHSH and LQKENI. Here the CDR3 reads CASSLIAGAGSGNEQFF. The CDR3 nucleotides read TGTGCCAGCTCACTCATAGCGGGGGCTGGATCGGGCAATGAGCAGTTCTTC.

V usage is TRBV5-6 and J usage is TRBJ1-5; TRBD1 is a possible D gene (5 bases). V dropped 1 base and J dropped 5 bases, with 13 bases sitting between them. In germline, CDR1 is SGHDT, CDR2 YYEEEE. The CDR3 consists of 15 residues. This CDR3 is CASSLHGGEDQPQHF. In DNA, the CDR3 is TGTGCCAGCAGCTTGCACGGGGGGGAGGATCAGCCCCAGCATTTT.

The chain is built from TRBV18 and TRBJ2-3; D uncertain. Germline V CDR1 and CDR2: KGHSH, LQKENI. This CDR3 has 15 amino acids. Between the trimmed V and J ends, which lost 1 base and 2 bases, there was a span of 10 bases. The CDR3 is CASSPRNRATDTQYF. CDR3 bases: TGTGCCAGCTCACCACGGAACAGAGCCACAGATACGCAGTATTTT.

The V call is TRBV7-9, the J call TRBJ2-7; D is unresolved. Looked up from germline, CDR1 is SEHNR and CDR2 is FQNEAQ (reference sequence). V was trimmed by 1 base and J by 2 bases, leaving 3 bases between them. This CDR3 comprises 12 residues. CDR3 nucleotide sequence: TGTGCCAGCAGCTTAGTAGCCTACGAGCAGTACTTC. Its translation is CASSLVAYEQYF.

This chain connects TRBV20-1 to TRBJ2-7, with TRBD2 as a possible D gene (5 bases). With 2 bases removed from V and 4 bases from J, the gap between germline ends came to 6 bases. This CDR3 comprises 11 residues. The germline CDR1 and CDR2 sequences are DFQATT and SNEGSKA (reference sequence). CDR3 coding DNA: TGCAGTGCTAGACGACTATACGAGCAGTACTTC. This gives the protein CSARRLYEQYF.

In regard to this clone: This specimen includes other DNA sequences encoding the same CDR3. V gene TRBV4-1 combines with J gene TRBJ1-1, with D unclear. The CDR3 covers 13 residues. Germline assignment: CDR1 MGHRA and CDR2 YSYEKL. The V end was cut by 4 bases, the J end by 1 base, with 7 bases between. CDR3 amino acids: CASSLAGNTEAFF. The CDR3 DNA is TGCGCCAGCAGCCTGGCAGGGAACACTGAAGCTTTCTTT.

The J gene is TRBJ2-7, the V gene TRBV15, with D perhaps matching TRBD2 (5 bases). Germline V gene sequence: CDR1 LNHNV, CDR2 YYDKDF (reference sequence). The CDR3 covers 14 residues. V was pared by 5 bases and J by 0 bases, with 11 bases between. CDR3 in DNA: TGTGCCACCAGCGTACCCGGGGTCTCCTACGAGCAGTACTTC. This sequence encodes CATSVPGVSYEQYF. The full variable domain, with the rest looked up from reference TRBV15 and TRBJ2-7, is DAMVIQNPRYQVTQFGKPVTLSCSQTLNHNVMYWYQQKSSQAPKLLFHYYDKDFNNEADTPDNFQSRRPNTSFCFLDIRSPGLGDTAMYLCATSVPGVSYEQYFGPGTRLTVT.

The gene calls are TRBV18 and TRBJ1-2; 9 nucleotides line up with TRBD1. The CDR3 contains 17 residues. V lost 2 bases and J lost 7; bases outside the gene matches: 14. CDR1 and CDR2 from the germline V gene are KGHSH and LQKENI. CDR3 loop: CASSPDMEGTGKGGYTF. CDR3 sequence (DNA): TGTGCCAGCTCACCAGACATGGAGGGGACAGGGAAAGGTGGCTACACCTTC. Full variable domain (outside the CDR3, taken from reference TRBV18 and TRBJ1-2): NAGVMQNPRHLVRRRGQEARLRCSPMKGHSHVYWYRQLPEEGLKFMVYLQKENIIDESGMPKERFSAEFPKEGPSILRIQQVVRGDSAAYFCASSPDMEGTGKGGYTFGSGTRLTVV.

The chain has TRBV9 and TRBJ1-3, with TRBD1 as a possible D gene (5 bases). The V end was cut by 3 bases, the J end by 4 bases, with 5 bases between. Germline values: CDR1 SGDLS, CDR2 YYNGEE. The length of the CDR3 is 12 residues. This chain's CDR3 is CASSEGGNTIYF. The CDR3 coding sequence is TGTGCCAGCAGCGAGGGGGGAAACACCATATATTTT.

CDR3 DNA sequence: TGTGCCAGCAGCGGAGGGGTAGGGACAATGAGAGCTTTCTTT. It yields the protein CASSGGVGTMRAFF. The chain has TRBV9 and TRBJ1-1; maybe TRBD1 (6 bases). The CDR3 loop spans 14 amino acids. Germline assignment: CDR1 SGDLS and CDR2 YYNGEE. Trimming cost V 3 bases and J 10 bases, with 19 bases left between them.

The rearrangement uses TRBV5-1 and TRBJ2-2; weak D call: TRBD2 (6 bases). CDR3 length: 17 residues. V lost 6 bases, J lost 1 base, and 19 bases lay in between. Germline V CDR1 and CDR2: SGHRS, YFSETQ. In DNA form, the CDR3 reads TGCGCCAGCAACCAAAGGGGACTCGTAGGGAACACCGGGGAGCTGTTTTTT. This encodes CASNQRGLVGNTGELFF. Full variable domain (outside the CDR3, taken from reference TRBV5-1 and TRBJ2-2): KAGVTQTPRYLIKTRGQQVTLSCSPISGHRSVSWYQQTPGQGLQFLFEYFSETQRNKGNFPGRFSGRQFSNSRSEMNVSTLELGDSALYLCASNQRGLVGNTGELFFGEGSRLTVL.

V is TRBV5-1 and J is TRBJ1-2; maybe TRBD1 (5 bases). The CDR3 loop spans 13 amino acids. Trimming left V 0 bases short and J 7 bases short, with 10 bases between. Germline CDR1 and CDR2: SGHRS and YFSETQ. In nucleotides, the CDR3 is TGCGCCAGCAGCTTGGCAGGGAGGGGTGGCTACACCTTC. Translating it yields CASSLAGRGGYTF.

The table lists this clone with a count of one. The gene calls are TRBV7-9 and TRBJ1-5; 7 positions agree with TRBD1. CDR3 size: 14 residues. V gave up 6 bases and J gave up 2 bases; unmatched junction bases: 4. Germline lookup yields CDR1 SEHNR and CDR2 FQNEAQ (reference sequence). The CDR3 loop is CASRPTGGNQPQHF. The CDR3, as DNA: TGTGCCAGCAGACCAACAGGGGGCAATCAGCCCCAGCATTTT.

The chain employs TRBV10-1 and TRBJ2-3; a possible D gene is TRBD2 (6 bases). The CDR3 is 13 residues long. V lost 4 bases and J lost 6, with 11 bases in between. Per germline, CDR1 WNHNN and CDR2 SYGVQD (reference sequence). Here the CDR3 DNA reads TGCGCCAGCAGTGGACGGGGGATCGATACGCAGTATTTT. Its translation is CASSGRGIDTQYF.

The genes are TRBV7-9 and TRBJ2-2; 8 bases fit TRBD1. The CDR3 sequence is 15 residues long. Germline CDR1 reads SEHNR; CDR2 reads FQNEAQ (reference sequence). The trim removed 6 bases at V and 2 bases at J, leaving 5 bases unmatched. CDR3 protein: CASSSGTGNTGELFF. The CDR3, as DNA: TGTGCCAGCAGTTCCGGGACAGGAAACACCGGGGAGCTGTTTTTT.

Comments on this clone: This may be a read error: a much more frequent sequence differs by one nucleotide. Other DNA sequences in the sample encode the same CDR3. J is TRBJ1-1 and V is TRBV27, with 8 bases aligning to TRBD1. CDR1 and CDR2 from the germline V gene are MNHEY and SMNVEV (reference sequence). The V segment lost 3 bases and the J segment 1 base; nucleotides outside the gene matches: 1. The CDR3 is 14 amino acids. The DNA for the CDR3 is TGTGCCAGCAGTTTTGGACAGGGGAACACTGAAGCTTTCTTT. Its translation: CASSFGQGNTEAFF.

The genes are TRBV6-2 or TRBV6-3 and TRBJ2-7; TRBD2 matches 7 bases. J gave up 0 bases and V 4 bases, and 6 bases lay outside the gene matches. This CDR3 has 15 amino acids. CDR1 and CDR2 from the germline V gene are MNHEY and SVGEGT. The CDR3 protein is CASSSERGLSYEQYF. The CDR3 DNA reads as TGTGCCAGCAGTTCGGAGCGGGGCCTCTCCTACGAGCAGTACTTC.